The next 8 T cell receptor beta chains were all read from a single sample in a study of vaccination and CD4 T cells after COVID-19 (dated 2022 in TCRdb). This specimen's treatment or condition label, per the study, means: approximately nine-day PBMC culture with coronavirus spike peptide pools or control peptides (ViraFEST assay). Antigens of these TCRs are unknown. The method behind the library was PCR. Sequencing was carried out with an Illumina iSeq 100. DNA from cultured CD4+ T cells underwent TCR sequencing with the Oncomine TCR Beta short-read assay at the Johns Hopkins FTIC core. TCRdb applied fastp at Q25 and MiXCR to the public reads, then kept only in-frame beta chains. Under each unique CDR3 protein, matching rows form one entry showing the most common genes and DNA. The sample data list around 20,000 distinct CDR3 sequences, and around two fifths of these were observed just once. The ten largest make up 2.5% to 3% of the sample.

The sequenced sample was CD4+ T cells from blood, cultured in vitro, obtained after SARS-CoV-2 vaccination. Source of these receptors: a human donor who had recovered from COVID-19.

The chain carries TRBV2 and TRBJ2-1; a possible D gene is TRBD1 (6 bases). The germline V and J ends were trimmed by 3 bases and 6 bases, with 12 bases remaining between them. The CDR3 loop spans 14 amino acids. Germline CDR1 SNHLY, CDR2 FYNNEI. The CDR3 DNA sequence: TGTGCCAGCAGTGACCACCGGGACACCAATGAGCAGTTCTTC. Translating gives CASSDHRDTNEQFF.

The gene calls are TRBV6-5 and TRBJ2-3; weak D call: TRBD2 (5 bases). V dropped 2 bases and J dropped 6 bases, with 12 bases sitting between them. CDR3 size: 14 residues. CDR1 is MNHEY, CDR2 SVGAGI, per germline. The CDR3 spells CASSYGASYDTQYF. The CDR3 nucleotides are TGTGCCAGCAGTTACGGAGCTAGCTATGATACGCAGTATTTT.

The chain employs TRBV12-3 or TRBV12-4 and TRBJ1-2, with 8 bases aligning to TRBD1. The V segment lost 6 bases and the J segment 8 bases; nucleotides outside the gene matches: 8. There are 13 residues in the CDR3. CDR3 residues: CASSKTGVKGYTF. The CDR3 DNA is TGTGCCAGCAGCAAGACAGGGGTAAAAGGCTACACCTTC.

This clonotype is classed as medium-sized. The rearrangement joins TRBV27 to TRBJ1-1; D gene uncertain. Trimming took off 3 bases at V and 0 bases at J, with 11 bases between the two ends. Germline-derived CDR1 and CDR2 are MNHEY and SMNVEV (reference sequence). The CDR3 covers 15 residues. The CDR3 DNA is TGTGCCAGCAGTTTCTCTCGGACGGTGAACACTGAAGCTTTCTTT. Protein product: CASSFSRTVNTEAFF.

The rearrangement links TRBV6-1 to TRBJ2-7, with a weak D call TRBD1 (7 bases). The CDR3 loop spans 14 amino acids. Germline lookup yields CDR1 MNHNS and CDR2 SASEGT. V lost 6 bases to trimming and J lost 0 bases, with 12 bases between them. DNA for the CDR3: TGTGCCAGCAGCAGTCAGGGGGGCTCCTACGAGCAGTACTTC. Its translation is CASSSQGGSYEQYF.

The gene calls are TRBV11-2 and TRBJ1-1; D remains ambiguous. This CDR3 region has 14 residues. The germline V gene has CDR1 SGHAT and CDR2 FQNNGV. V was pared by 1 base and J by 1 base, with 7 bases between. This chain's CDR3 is CASSLVGPNTEAFF. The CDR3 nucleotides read TGTGCCAGCAGCTTAGTTGGGCCGAACACTGAAGCTTTCTTT.

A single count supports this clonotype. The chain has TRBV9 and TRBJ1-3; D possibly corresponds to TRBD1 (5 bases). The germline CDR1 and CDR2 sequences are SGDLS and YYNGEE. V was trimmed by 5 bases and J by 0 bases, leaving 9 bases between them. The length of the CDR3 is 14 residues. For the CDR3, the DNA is TGTGCCAGCAGTCGACAGAGCTCTGGAAACACCATATATTTT. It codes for CASSRQSSGNTIYF.

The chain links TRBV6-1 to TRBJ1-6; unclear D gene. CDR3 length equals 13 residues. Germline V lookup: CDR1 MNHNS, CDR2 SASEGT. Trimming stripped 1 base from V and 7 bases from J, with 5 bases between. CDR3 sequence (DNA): TGTGCCAGCAGTGAAGGACGGAATTCACCCCTCCACTTT. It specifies CASSEGRNSPLHF.